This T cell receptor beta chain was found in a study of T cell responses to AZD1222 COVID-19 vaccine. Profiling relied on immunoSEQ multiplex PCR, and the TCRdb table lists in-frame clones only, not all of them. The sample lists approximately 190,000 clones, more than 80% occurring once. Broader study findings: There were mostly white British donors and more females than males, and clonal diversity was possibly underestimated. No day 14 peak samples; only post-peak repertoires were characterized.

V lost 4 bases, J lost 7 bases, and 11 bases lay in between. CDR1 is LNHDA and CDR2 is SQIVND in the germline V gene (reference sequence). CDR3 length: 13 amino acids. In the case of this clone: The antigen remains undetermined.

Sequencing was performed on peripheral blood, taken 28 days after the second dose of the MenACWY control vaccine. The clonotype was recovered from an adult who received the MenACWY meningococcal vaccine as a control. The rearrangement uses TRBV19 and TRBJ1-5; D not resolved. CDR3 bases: TGTGCCAGTAGTAGGGAAGGTGGACAGCCCCAGCATTTT. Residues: CASSREGGQPQHF.